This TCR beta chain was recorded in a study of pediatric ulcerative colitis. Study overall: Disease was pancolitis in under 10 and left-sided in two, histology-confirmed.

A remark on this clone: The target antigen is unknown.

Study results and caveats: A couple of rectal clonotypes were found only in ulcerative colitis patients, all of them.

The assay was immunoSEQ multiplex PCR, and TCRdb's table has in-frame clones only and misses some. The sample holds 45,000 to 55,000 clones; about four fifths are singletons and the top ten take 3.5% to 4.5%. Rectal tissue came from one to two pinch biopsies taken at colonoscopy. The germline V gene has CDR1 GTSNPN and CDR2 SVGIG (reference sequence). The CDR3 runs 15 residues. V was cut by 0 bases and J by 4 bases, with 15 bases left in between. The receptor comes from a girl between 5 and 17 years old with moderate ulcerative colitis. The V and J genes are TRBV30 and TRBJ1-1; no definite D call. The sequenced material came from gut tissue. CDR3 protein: CAWSVLGNSGTEAFF. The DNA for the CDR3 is TGTGCCTGGAGTGTGCTGGGGAATTCGGGCACTGAAGCTTTCTTT.